Below, 30 T cell receptor beta chains from the same sample are listed, as sequenced in a study of blood T cell repertoires in COVID-19. Method: immunoSEQ multiplex PCR; TCRdb's copy keeps in-frame clones and lacks some. The table lists about 270,000 clones, approximately 86% of them singletons. The sequenced sample consisted of peripheral blood. The receptors here all came from a middle-aged man who had recovered from COVID-19.

The V call is TRBV7-7, the J call TRBJ2-2, with TRBD2 as a possible D gene (5 bases). CDR1 SSHAT and CDR2 FNYEAQ come from the germline V gene (reference sequence). Trimming removed 2 bases from V and 1 base from J, with 8 bases in between. The CDR3 extends over 15 amino acids. The CDR3 DNA follows: TGTGCCAGCAGCTTAAACGGACTGAACACCGGGGAGCTGTTTTTT. Protein: CASSLNGLNTGELFF.

The genes are TRBV7-2 and TRBJ1-5; possibly TRBD1 for D (5 bases). The V gene lost 5 bases and the J gene lost 3 bases, with 23 bases spanning the gap. The CDR3 loop spans 18 amino acids. Germline loops: CDR1 SGHTA, CDR2 FQGNSA. CDR3 loop: CASSPRRGGGTSNQPQHF. The CDR3 DNA reads as TGTGCCAGCAGCCCCCGGCGTGGGGGGGGGACGTCCAATCAGCCCCAGCATTTT. Supplemented by reference TRBV7-2 and TRBJ1-5, the full variable domain reads GAGVSQSPSNKVTEKGKDVELRCDPISGHTALYWYRQSLGQGLEFLIYFQGNSAPDKSGLPSDRFSAERTGGSVSTLTIQRTQQEDSAVYLCASSPRRGGGTSNQPQHFGDGTRLSIL.

The chain employs TRBV25-1 and TRBJ2-3, with TRBD1 matching over 7 bases. CDR1 is MGHDK, CDR2 SYGVNS, per germline. This CDR3 has 15 amino acids. V trimming: 4 bases; J trimming: 5 bases; junction bases outside the gene matches: 9. The CDR3 spells CASSGPDRVKDTQYF. The DNA for the CDR3 is TGTGCCAGCAGTGGACCAGACAGGGTAAAAGATACGCAGTATTTT.

Here the CDR3 DNA reads TGTGCCAGCAGCGGAGCGGCCTCTGGAAACACCATATATTTT. Protein: CASSGAASGNTIYF. The chain combines TRBV9 with TRBJ1-3, with D hard to call. The germline V gene has CDR1 SGDLS and CDR2 YYNGEE. This CDR3 has 14 amino acids. V lost 3 bases to trimming and J lost 0 bases, with 7 bases between them.

The chain couples TRBV27 to TRBJ2-7; weak D call: TRBD2 (6 bases). V shed 5 bases and J shed 2 bases, with 13 bases lying between them. Germline V lookup: CDR1 MNHEY, CDR2 SMNVEV (reference sequence). The CDR3 extends over 14 amino acids. The CDR3 loop is CASSLRGRTYEQYF. Here the CDR3 DNA reads TGTGCCAGCAGTCTACGGGGGAGAACCTACGAGCAGTACTTC.

The rearrangement joins TRBV11-1 to TRBJ2-1; D call uncertain. Trimming removed 3 bases from V and 4 bases from J, with 13 bases in between. This CDR3 is built from 15 residues. The germline V gene encodes CDR1 SGHAT and CDR2 FQDESV (reference sequence). The CDR3 spells CASSLRQIDYNEQFF. Here the CDR3 DNA reads TGTGCCAGCAGCTTGAGGCAGATCGATTACAATGAGCAGTTCTTC. Variable domain in full (rest from reference TRBV11-1 and TRBJ2-1): EAEVAQSPRYKITEKSQAVAFWCDPISGHATLYWYRQILGQGPELLVQFQDESVVDDSQLPKDRFSAERLKGVDSTLKIQPAELGDSAMYLCASSLRQIDYNEQFFGPGTRLTVL.

The chain joins TRBV11-2 to TRBJ1-4, with D possibly being TRBD1 (6 bases). This CDR3 spans 15 amino acids. The germline V and J ends were trimmed by 5 bases and 2 bases, with 12 bases remaining between them. Per the germline V gene, CDR1 is SGHAT and CDR2 is FQNNGV. CDR3 sequence: CASSPGTFTNEKLFF. The DNA of the CDR3 is TGTGCCAGCAGCCCTGGGACATTTACTAATGAAAAACTGTTTTTT.

The V call is TRBV19, the J call TRBJ1-5; the match to TRBD1 covers 10 bases. Germline-derived CDR1 and CDR2 are LNHDA and SQIVND (reference sequence). The CDR3 contains 17 residues. The V segment lost 4 bases and the J segment 3 bases; nucleotides outside the gene matches: 9. The CDR3 DNA reads TGTGCCAGTAGTACCCCTCCGGGACAGGGGATCAATCAGCCCCAGCATTTT. Its translation is CASSTPPGQGINQPQHF.

The chain recombines TRBV6-2 or TRBV6-3 with TRBJ2-1, with TRBD2 matching over 11 bases. The germline V gene encodes CDR1 MNHEY and CDR2 SVGEGT. This CDR3 comprises 15 residues. Trimming cost V 4 bases and J 6 bases; bases outside gene matches: 5. DNA of the CDR3: TGTGCCAGCAGTTCTGTAGCGGGGGGGCCCAATGAGCAGTTCTTC. Translation: CASSSVAGGPNEQFF.

This clone showed up just once. The CDR3 spells CASSITGGSPLHF. The CDR3 DNA reads as TGTGCCAGCAGCATAACAGGGGGATCACCCCTCCACTTT. V is TRBV5-6 and J is TRBJ1-6; 8 bases are shared with TRBD1. The trim removed 4 bases at V and 10 bases at J, leaving 4 bases unmatched. Germline lookup yields CDR1 SGHDT and CDR2 YYEEEE. The CDR3 covers 13 residues.

The V gene is TRBV9, the J gene TRBJ2-7, with 7 bases lining up with TRBD2. J was trimmed by 9 bases and V by 4 bases; bases with no gene match: 13. CDR1 SGDLS and CDR2 YYNGEE come from the germline V gene. This CDR3 has 14 residues. The CDR3 coding sequence is TGTGCCAGCAGCCCGGGGACTATCCCGGAGGGGCAGTACTTC. It specifies CASSPGTIPEGQYF.

This chain uses TRBV7-2 with TRBJ2-2; perhaps TRBD1 as D (5 bases). The V gene lost 2 bases and the J gene lost 6 bases, with 16 bases spanning the gap. CDR1 SGHTA and CDR2 FQGNSA come from the germline V gene. CDR3 length equals 16 residues. The CDR3 reads CASSLRRPQGPGELFF. The CDR3 DNA follows: TGTGCCAGCAGCTTAAGGCGGCCGCAGGGCCCCGGGGAGCTGTTTTTT. The whole variable domain, filled in from reference TRBV7-2 and TRBJ2-2, reads GAGVSQSPSNKVTEKGKDVELRCDPISGHTALYWYRQSLGQGLEFLIYFQGNSAPDKSGLPSDRFSAERTGGSVSTLTIQRTQQEDSAVYLCASSLRRPQGPGELFFGEGSRLTVL.

This clone has only a few counts. The rearrangement uses TRBV7-2 and TRBJ2-3; the D gene is possibly TRBD2 (5 bases). V lost 5 bases and J lost 4, with 13 bases in between. The length of the CDR3 is 14 residues. Germline CDR1 SGHTA, CDR2 FQGNSA. The CDR3 protein is CASSRTGLPDTQYF. The CDR3 DNA sequence: TGTGCCAGCAGCCGGACTGGATTACCAGATACGCAGTATTTT.

The genes are TRBV11-3 and TRBJ2-3; no clear D. Per germline, CDR1 SGHNT and CDR2 YENEEA. Trimming cost V 6 bases and J 1 base, with 5 bases left between them. This CDR3 comprises 12 residues. This CDR3 is CASSGRTDTQYF. CDR3 DNA: TGTGCCAGCAGTGGCCGCACAGATACGCAGTATTTT. Together with reference TRBV11-3 and TRBJ2-3, the CDR3 gives the full variable domain: EAGVVQSPRYKIIEKKQPVAFWCNPISGHNTLYWYLQNLGQGPELLIRYENEEAVDDSQLPKDRFSAERLKGVDSTLKIQPAELGDSAVYLCASSGRTDTQYFGPGTRLTVL.

This clone showed up just once. V usage is TRBV30 and J usage is TRBJ2-2, with D possibly TRBD2 on 6 matching bases. This CDR3 region has 14 residues. The V gene's germline CDR1 is GTSNPN and CDR2 SVGIG (reference sequence). The ends were cut back, 0 bases at V and 5 bases at J, with 10 bases in the middle. CDR3 DNA: TGTGCCTGGAGTGTACTAGCCCATACCGGGGAGCTGTTTTTT. Its translation is CAWSVLAHTGELFF.

Only one count was recorded for this clone. This chain connects TRBV14 to TRBJ1-2; D gene unclear. This CDR3 has 12 amino acids. The V end lost 1 base, the J end lost 4 bases, and 4 bases lay between the germline ends. Looked up from germline, CDR1 is SGHDN and CDR2 is FVKESK. The CDR3 coding sequence is TGTGCCAGCAGCCAAGGCGGCTATGGCTACACCTTC. Its protein product is CASSQGGYGYTF.

The genes are TRBV9 and TRBJ2-3; 8 positions agree with TRBD2. The CDR3 runs 15 residues. With 0 bases clipped from V and 4 bases from J, the junction kept 4 bases outside the gene matches. Germline-derived CDR1 and CDR2 are SGDLS and YYNGEE. CDR3 residues: CASSVVPTSADTQYF. CDR3 in DNA: TGTGCCAGCAGCGTAGTTCCGACTAGCGCAGATACGCAGTATTTT.

This clone has only a few counts. The J gene is TRBJ1-5, the V gene TRBV6-6; TRBD1 matches at 9 bases. This CDR3 spans 14 amino acids. CDR1 and CDR2 (germline): MNHNY, SVGAGI (reference sequence). V lost 5 bases and J lost 4; bases outside the gene matches: 3. The CDR3 reads CASSRTGVNQPQHF. CDR3 coding DNA: TGTGCCAGCAGTCGGACAGGGGTTAATCAGCCCCAGCATTTT.

This sequence joins TRBV2 and TRBJ1-5; D remains ambiguous. CDR1 SNHLY and CDR2 FYNNEI come from the germline V gene. The germline V and J ends were trimmed by 0 bases and 7 bases, with 10 bases remaining between them. The CDR3 consists of 14 residues. CDR3 loop: CASSEARLEQPQHF. CDR3 DNA: TGTGCCAGCAGTGAAGCGCGCCTTGAGCAGCCCCAGCATTTT.

This chain joins TRBV2 and TRBJ2-1; 10 bases map to TRBD2. V was clipped by 5 bases and J by 4 bases; unmatched bases: 5. The CDR3 runs 15 residues. CDR1 is SNHLY, CDR2 FYNNEI, per germline. The CDR3 bases are TGTGCCAGCAGTCCCCGGACTAGCGGTTACAATGAGCAGTTCTTC. It codes for CASSPRTSGYNEQFF.

The chain uses TRBV18 and TRBJ1-3; TRBD1 might be the D (5 bases). Germline CDR1 is KGHSH and CDR2 is LQKENI. CDR3 size: 16 residues. V was cut by 2 bases and J by 2 bases, with 13 bases left in between. This CDR3 is CASSPAGLIAGNTIYF. CDR3 in DNA: TGTGCCAGCTCACCAGCAGGGCTAATCGCTGGAAACACCATATATTTT.

This clone was picked up one time. The rearrangement uses TRBV7-2 and TRBJ2-7; D is unclear. Trimming left V 2 bases short and J 1 base short, with 12 bases between. The CDR3 extends over 15 amino acids. The V gene's germline CDR1 is SGHTA and CDR2 FQGNSA. CDR3 sequence: CASSLHSSPSYEQYF. The CDR3 DNA is TGTGCCAGCAGCTTACACTCCTCCCCTTCCTACGAGCAGTACTTC.

This chain joins TRBV6-2 or TRBV6-3 and TRBJ2-3; no reliable D call. Between the trimmed V and J ends, which lost 4 bases and 6 bases, there was a span of 14 bases. Germline V lookup: CDR1 MNHEY, CDR2 SVGEGT. The length of the CDR3 is 14 residues. This CDR3 is CASSFPGSLDTQYF. The CDR3 DNA is TGTGCCAGCAGTTTCCCCGGTAGCTTGGATACGCAGTATTTT.

This chain connects TRBV11-3 to TRBJ2-2, with 8 bases that match TRBD1. Germline CDR1 SGHNT, CDR2 YENEEA. Losses at the gene ends were 5 bases for V and 6 bases for J; bases not matched to a gene: 11. This CDR3 has 16 amino acids. The CDR3 region is CASSARAGGTSGELFF. CDR3 DNA: TGTGCCAGCAGCGCCAGGGCAGGGGGCACGTCCGGGGAGCTGTTTTTT.

This clone has only a few counts. J is TRBJ2-1 and V is TRBV20-1; D unresolved. Trimming stripped 2 bases from V and 4 bases from J, with 3 bases between. CDR1 and CDR2 (germline): DFQATT, SNEGSKA (reference sequence). The CDR3 is 11 residues long. The CDR3 coding sequence is TGCAGTGCTAGATCGTACAATGAGCAGTTCTTC. Translated, it gives CSARSYNEQFF.

The gene calls are TRBV5-8 and TRBJ2-7; D is perhaps TRBD2 (6 bases). The CDR3 contains 14 residues. Germline lookup yields CDR1 SGHTS and CDR2 YDEGEE. The V gene lost 2 bases and the J gene lost 3 bases, with 12 bases spanning the gap. The CDR3 here is CASSLGGGGYEQYF. CDR3 bases: TGTGCCAGCAGCTTAGGTGGGGGAGGCTACGAGCAGTACTTC.

This clone occurred a few times. The CDR3 DNA reads TGCAGCGTTGGAGGGGGACAGGGCAATCAGCCCCAGCATTTT. Translation gives CSVGGGQGNQPQHF. This chain uses TRBV29-1 with TRBJ1-5, with 8 positions matching TRBD1. The CDR3 is made up of 14 amino acids. Germline V gene lookup returns CDR1 SQVTM and CDR2 ANQGSEA. V was pared by 4 bases and J by 2 bases, with 4 bases of the junction left unmatched. Based on the CDR3 plus reference TRBV29-1 and TRBJ1-5, the full variable domain is SAVISQKPSRDICQRGTSLTIQCQVDSQVTMMFWYRQQPGQSLTLIATANQGSEATYESGFVIDKFPISRPNLTFSTLTVSNMSPEDSSIYLCSVGGGQGNQPQHFGDGTRLSIL.

The V call is TRBV9, the J call TRBJ1-4; possible D gene TRBD1, 6 bases. Trimming took 3 bases from V and 8 from J, leaving 14 bases between them. The CDR3 is 14 amino acids. Germline assignment: CDR1 SGDLS and CDR2 YYNGEE. The CDR3 DNA is TGTGCCAGCAGCGGGGGACACCGTCAGGAAAAACTGTTTTTT. This gives the protein CASSGGHRQEKLFF.

The rearrangement uses TRBV6-5 and TRBJ1-6, with 9 bases matching TRBD1. This CDR3 comprises 14 residues. Trimming cost V 5 bases and J 9 bases; bases outside gene matches: 5. Per germline, CDR1 MNHEY and CDR2 SVGAGI. The CDR3 sequence is CASSQRGQGSPLHF. The CDR3 nucleotides are TGTGCCAGCAGTCAGAGGGGACAGGGTTCACCCCTCCACTTT.

Many counts were recorded for this clone. This chain uses TRBV9 with TRBJ1-2; TRBD1 is a possible D gene (5 bases). V was clipped by 0 bases and J by 7 bases, with 16 bases between them. Germline CDR1 and CDR2: SGDLS and YYNGEE. The CDR3 loop spans 15 amino acids. This CDR3 reads CASSVAAQGPLGYTF. DNA of the CDR3: TGTGCCAGCAGCGTAGCTGCCCAGGGTCCGCTTGGCTACACCTTC.